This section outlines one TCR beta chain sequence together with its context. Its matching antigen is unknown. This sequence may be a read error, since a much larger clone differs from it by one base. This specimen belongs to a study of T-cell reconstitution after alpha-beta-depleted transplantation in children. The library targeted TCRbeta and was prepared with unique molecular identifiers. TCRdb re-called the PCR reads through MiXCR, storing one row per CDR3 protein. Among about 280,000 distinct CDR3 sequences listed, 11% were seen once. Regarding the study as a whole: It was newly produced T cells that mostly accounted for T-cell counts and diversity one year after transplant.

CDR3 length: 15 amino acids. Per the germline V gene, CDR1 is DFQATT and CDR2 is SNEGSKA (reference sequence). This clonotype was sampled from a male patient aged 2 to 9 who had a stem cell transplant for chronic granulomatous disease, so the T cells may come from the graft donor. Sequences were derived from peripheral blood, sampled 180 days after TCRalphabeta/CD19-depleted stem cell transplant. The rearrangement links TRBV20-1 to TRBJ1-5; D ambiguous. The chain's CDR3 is CSARDRVGSNQPHHF. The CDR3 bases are TGCAGTGCTAGAGATCGGGTCGGAAGCAATCAGCCCCACCATTTT.